These 27 T cell receptor beta chains were all obtained from the same sample, sequenced in a study of T cell repertoires in ileal Crohn's disease (dated 2019 in TCRdb). The sample's time point label, in plain terms: neoterminal ileum biopsy at postoperative endoscopy, about 6 months after surgery. The receptor library was made with the immunoSEQ multiplex PCR assay. What TCRdb holds here is the immuneACCESS table cut down to in-frame rearrangements. Part of the clones is not present; checked against another copy, under half of the missing clones reflect an unresolved V gene, and the others are unexplained. The sample records about 1,400 clones, 70% to 80% of which are singletons. 35% of the sample rests with the top ten. Sequencing was carried out using ileal tissue. The receptors originated from an adult with Crohn's disease.

The chain's CDR3 is CASRGTSGVEETQYF. The CDR3 DNA sequence: TGTGCCAGCAGGGGGACTAGCGGCGTTGAAGAGACCCAGTACTTC. The J gene is TRBJ2-5, the V gene TRBV6-1, with 11 bases matching TRBD2. V lost 6 bases to trimming and J lost 3 bases; unmatched junction nucleotides: 6. Germline CDR1 is MNHNS and CDR2 is SASEGT. CDR3 length equals 15 residues.

This rearrangement joins TRBV13 to TRBJ2-1; 7 positions match TRBD2. After removal of 5 bases from V and 5 bases from J, the junction contained 9 bases not matched to a gene. The CDR3 runs to 15 residues. Germline values: CDR1 PRHDT, CDR2 FYEKMQ (reference sequence). Here the CDR3 reads CASSPPGTTHNEQFF. The CDR3 DNA is TGTGCCAGCAGCCCCCCCGGGACTACCCACAATGAGCAGTTCTTC.

V is TRBV5-6 and J is TRBJ2-3, with a possible D match to TRBD2 (6 bases). V shed 0 bases and J shed 5 bases, with 7 bases lying between them. Germline values: CDR1 SGHDT, CDR2 YYEEEE. This CDR3 spans 13 amino acids. CDR3 protein: CASSLGLEDTQYF. CDR3 in DNA: TGTGCCAGCAGCTTGGGACTAGAAGATACGCAGTATTTT.

This rearrangement joins TRBV19 to TRBJ1-3, with D possibly being TRBD1 (5 bases). The CDR3 is 16 residues long. Germline-derived CDR1 and CDR2 are LNHDA and SQIVND (reference sequence). V gave up 6 bases and J gave up 0 bases, with 15 bases separating them. CDR3 sequence reads: CASRSRQTPSGNTIYF. In DNA form, the CDR3 reads TGTGCCAGTAGGAGCAGACAGACCCCCTCTGGAAACACCATATATTTT.

This chain uses TRBV27 with TRBJ1-2; the D gene is possibly TRBD1 (6 bases). This CDR3 is built from 14 residues. Looked up from germline, CDR1 is MNHEY and CDR2 is SMNVEV (reference sequence). V lost 2 bases to trimming and J lost 4 bases, with 11 bases between them. CDR3 nucleotide sequence: TGTGCCAGCAGTTTAGGTGGACAGACCTATGGCTACACCTTC. This gives the protein CASSLGGQTYGYTF.

V gene TRBV13 combines with J gene TRBJ1-4; 7 bases fit TRBD1. The CDR3 has 14 residues. The V gene's germline CDR1 is PRHDT and CDR2 FYEKMQ (reference sequence). The V gene end was trimmed by 5 bases and the J gene end by 5 bases; junction bases not matched to a gene: 5. DNA of the CDR3: TGTGCCAGCAGCCGGGGACAGAGGAATGAAAAACTGTTTTTT. It is translated as CASSRGQRNEKLFF.

The genes are TRBV5-4 and TRBJ2-6; 10 bases map to TRBD1. CDR1 and CDR2 (germline): SGHNT, YYREEE (reference sequence). The V and J ends lost 2 bases and 3 bases, in that order; junction bases with no gene match: 2. The CDR3 is 16 amino acids. In nucleotides, the CDR3 is TGTGCCAGCAGCTTAGGACAGGGGGGTGGGGCCAACGTCCTGACTTTC. Amino acids: CASSLGQGGGANVLTF.

The chain couples TRBV5-5 to TRBJ2-3; 10 bases align to TRBD2. The V and J ends lost 1 base and 6 bases, in that order; junction bases with no gene match: 14. Germline CDR1 is SGHKS and CDR2 is YYEKEE (reference sequence). This CDR3 has 18 residues. The CDR3 sequence is CASSLTPPLAGGLDTQYF. The CDR3 DNA is TGTGCCAGCAGCTTGACCCCTCCCTTAGCGGGGGGTCTTGATACGCAGTATTTT.

The chain recombines TRBV11-2 with TRBJ2-7; D may be TRBD1 (5 bases). Germline CDR1 and CDR2: SGHAT and FQNNGV. V gave up 3 bases and J gave up 0 bases, with 9 bases separating them. This CDR3 comprises 14 residues. This chain's CDR3 is CASSLDISSYEQYF. CDR3 nucleotides: TGTGCCAGCAGCTTGGACATATCCTCCTACGAGCAGTACTTC.

The rearrangement links TRBV6-6 to TRBJ1-5; 7 bases agree with TRBD1. Germline V gene sequence: CDR1 MNHNY, CDR2 SVGAGI (reference sequence). CDR3 length equals 15 residues. Trimming took 6 bases from V and 3 from J; bases not matched to a gene: 8. CDR3 region: CASRSTGAINQPQHF. The CDR3 DNA reads as TGTGCCAGCAGGAGTACAGGGGCCATCAATCAGCCCCAGCATTTT.

This clone was observed a few times. J is TRBJ1-3 and V is TRBV30; a possible D gene is TRBD1 (5 bases). Germline values: CDR1 GTSNPN, CDR2 SVGIG (reference sequence). The CDR3 is 15 residues long. The germline V and J ends were trimmed by 0 bases and 0 bases, with 9 bases remaining between them. The CDR3 bases are TGTGCCTGGAGTGTCAGGGACTACTCTGGAAACACCATATATTTT. Translated, it gives CAWSVRDYSGNTIYF.

The rearrangement uses TRBV19 and TRBJ1-5; D is possibly TRBD1 (5 bases). This CDR3 has 14 residues. Trimming cost V 7 bases and J 4 bases, with 14 bases left between them. Looked up from germline, CDR1 is LNHDA and CDR2 is SQIVND (reference sequence). The CDR3 bases are TGTGCCAGTAAAACAGGAGCGCTGAATCAGCCCCAGCATTTT. This codes for CASKTGALNQPQHF.

The DNA for the CDR3 is TGTGCCAGCAGGGTCTTAGCCGCCCGGTCGGAAAAACTGTTTTTT. Protein product: CASRVLAARSEKLFF. V usage is TRBV27 and J usage is TRBJ1-4; D gene ambiguous. This CDR3 is built from 15 residues. Trimming removed 6 bases at V and 8 bases at J, with 19 bases between. The germline V gene has CDR1 MNHEY and CDR2 SMNVEV (reference sequence).

The gene calls are TRBV11-2 and TRBJ1-2; weak D call: TRBD1 (6 bases). CDR1 and CDR2 (germline): SGHAT, FQNNGV. The V and J ends lost 5 bases and 2 bases respectively, with 15 bases between them. The CDR3 length is 15 residues. The CDR3 region has the DNA TGTGCCAGCAGCAGGGGGGGGTCGGTAAACTATGGCTACACCTTC. Its translation is CASSRGGSVNYGYTF.

This clone was observed a few times. This chain connects TRBV4-2 to TRBJ2-7, with D uncertain. From germline, CDR1 is LGHNA and CDR2 YNFKEQ. V was cut by 0 bases and J by 0 bases, with 6 bases left in between. The CDR3 contains 14 residues. This chain's CDR3 is CASSQDLSSYEQYF. CDR3 nucleotide sequence: TGTGCCAGCAGCCAAGATTTGAGCTCCTACGAGCAGTACTTC.

By sample share, this clone is large. V is TRBV18 and J is TRBJ1-1; 7 positions agree with TRBD1. Looked up from germline, CDR1 is KGHSH and CDR2 is LQKENI. The junction had 4 bases not matched to a gene; V was cut back by 3 bases and J by 3 bases. This CDR3 has 14 residues. The CDR3 loop is CASSPGRGYTEAFF. The DNA for the CDR3 is TGTGCCAGCTCACCGGGCAGGGGGTACACTGAAGCTTTCTTT.

This clone was seen a single time. The gene calls are TRBV9 and TRBJ2-1; 7 bases are a match to TRBD2. The CDR3 is 13 residues long. Looked up from germline, CDR1 is SGDLS and CDR2 is YYNGEE. With V trimmed by 5 bases and J by 7 bases, 6 bases remained unmatched. This chain's CDR3 is CASSGGGMNEQFF. CDR3 sequence (DNA): TGTGCCAGCAGTGGCGGGGGTATGAATGAGCAGTTCTTC.

The table lists this clone with a few counts. The chain uses TRBV19 and TRBJ2-2; D perhaps matches TRBD2 (5 bases). V dropped 6 bases and J dropped 5 bases, with 10 bases sitting between them. Looked up from germline, CDR1 is LNHDA and CDR2 is SQIVND (reference sequence). This CDR3 comprises 13 residues. The CDR3, as DNA: TGTGCCAGTAGCGGGGTACGGACCGGGGAGCTGTTTTTT. Amino acid sequence: CASSGVRTGELFF.

This chain connects TRBV4-1 to TRBJ2-1, with 11 bases aligning to TRBD2. With V trimmed by 3 bases and J by 6 bases, 4 bases remained unmatched. CDR1 is MGHRA, CDR2 YSYEKL, per germline. The CDR3 is made up of 15 amino acids. The CDR3 region has the DNA TGCGCCAGCAGCCAGGATAGCGGGGGGGTCAATGAGCAGTTCTTC. Translation: CASSQDSGGVNEQFF.

This clone appeared a single time. CDR3 sequence (DNA): TGTGCCAGCAGCTGGGCCGGGACAGGGTACAATGAGCAGTTCTTC. This gives the protein CASSWAGTGYNEQFF. The chain uses TRBV5-5 and TRBJ2-1; 9 bases match TRBD1. Unmatched junction bases numbered 5, after V lost 3 bases and J lost 4 bases. Germline-derived CDR1 and CDR2 are SGHKS and YYEKEE (reference sequence). This CDR3 is 15 amino acids long.

The sample holds one count of this clone. The chain carries TRBV9 and TRBJ2-3; D may be TRBD1 (6 bases). Trimming removed 0 bases from V and 4 bases from J, with 21 bases in between. The CDR3 has 18 residues. The germline V gene has CDR1 SGDLS and CDR2 YYNGEE. The chain's CDR3 is CASSVDGSGVKYADTQYF. CDR3 DNA sequence: TGTGCCAGCAGCGTAGATGGGTCAGGGGTTAAGTATGCAGATACGCAGTATTTT.

This rearrangement joins TRBV7-2 to TRBJ1-1; no clear D. The V end was cut by 5 bases, the J end by 1 base, with 8 bases between. This CDR3 spans 13 amino acids. Per germline, CDR1 SGHTA and CDR2 FQGNSA. This CDR3 is CASSRRGNTEAFF. In DNA, the CDR3 is TGTGCCAGCAGCCGACGGGGGAACACTGAAGCTTTCTTT.

CDR3 DNA sequence: TGTGCCACCTTCGGGAACAGGGGAAATTCACCCCTCCACTTT. Translated, it gives CATFGNRGNSPLHF. The chain combines TRBV7-9 with TRBJ1-6, with 7 nucleotides matching TRBD1. J lost 7 bases, V lost 10 bases, and 10 bases had no gene match. From germline, CDR1 is SEHNR and CDR2 FQNEAQ (reference sequence). There are 14 residues in the CDR3.

The V gene is TRBV6-5, the J gene TRBJ2-2; perhaps TRBD2 as D (5 bases). Germline CDR1 and CDR2: MNHEY and SVGAGI. The V gene lost 6 bases and the J gene lost 6 bases, with 17 bases spanning the gap. The CDR3 has 15 amino acids. This chain's CDR3 is CASSLWAVASGELFF. The CDR3 DNA follows: TGTGCCAGCAGCCTTTGGGCGGTAGCGTCCGGGGAGCTGTTTTTT.

This chain links TRBV9 with TRBJ1-1; no definite D call. The CDR3 covers 16 residues. The V gene's germline CDR1 is SGDLS and CDR2 YYNGEE. Trimming removed 0 bases at V and 1 base at J, with 13 bases between. CDR3 residues: CASSVAPGVGNTEAFF. As DNA, the CDR3 is TGTGCCAGCAGCGTAGCCCCCGGGGTTGGGAACACTGAAGCTTTCTTT.

The V and J genes are TRBV30 and TRBJ1-4; D not resolved. The germline V and J ends were trimmed by 0 bases and 7 bases, with 15 bases remaining between them. This CDR3 contains 15 residues. Germline CDR1 GTSNPN, CDR2 SVGIG (reference sequence). The CDR3 loop is CAWSVWAGRGEKLFF. The CDR3 bases are TGTGCCTGGAGTGTGTGGGCCGGGAGAGGTGAAAAACTGTTTTTT.

In its sample, this clone was seen a few times. V is TRBV27 and J is TRBJ2-1; D perhaps matches TRBD2 (5 bases). V was pared by 4 bases and J by 2 bases, with 18 bases between. The CDR3 contains 17 residues. The germline V gene encodes CDR1 MNHEY and CDR2 SMNVEV (reference sequence). The CDR3 DNA is TGTGCCAGCAGTTCCCGCGCCGGGATTGAAACCTACAATGAGCAGTTCTTC. It codes for CASSSRAGIETYNEQFF.